A selection of T cell receptor beta chains follows, all from one sample in a study of blood T cells in healthy people across ages. TCRdb re-derived calls from the 5' RACE reads in MiXCR, one entry per CDR3 protein. The sample consists of approximately 810,000 distinct CDR3 sequences, about 28% of them appearing once. Sample: blood. These receptors originate from a woman aged 80 or over in good health. The conserved cysteine and the conserved F or W are not part of the CDR3 here. Each record gives: V gene, D gene, J gene, CDR3 protein. The D gene is left open where the match is weak.

TRBV7-9	TRBD1	TRBJ2-6	ASSIGTGEANVLT
TRBV20-1	-	TRBJ1-6	SADRDPYNSPLH
TRBV6-5	TRBD1	TRBJ1-2	ASSSPGQPNYGYT
TRBV12-3/TRBV12-4	-	TRBJ2-1	ASSLGWPVGSEQF
TRBV20-1	TRBD1	TRBJ1-4	SARDPTGAGEKLF
TRBV3-1	TRBD2	TRBJ2-3	ASSQVLAGRTDTQY
TRBV5-1	-	TRBJ2-7	ASSLEAITYEQY
TRBV20-1	-	TRBJ2-5	SAREPTGRETQY
TRBV12-3/TRBV12-4	-	TRBJ2-6	ASSPGVGANVLT
TRBV7-9	-	TRBJ2-5	ASSLGAGSRGTQY
TRBV12-3/TRBV12-4	-	TRBJ2-7	ASSHVPGSYEQY
TRBV7-2	-	TRBJ2-3	ASSLIFAASVTDTQY
TRBV5-1	TRBD2	TRBJ2-5	ASSLSGFPSGDLYQETQY
TRBV7-9	-	TRBJ2-7	ASDGGSYEQY
TRBV12-2	-	TRBJ2-5	ASRFFPGQGVCQETQY
TRBV20-1	-	TRBJ2-7	SARDQSRGGYEQY
TRBV29-1	-	TRBJ1-1	SGGRLDTEAF